The following is a T cell receptor (beta chain) sequence with its context. As processed by the authors: Counts of nucleated cells, estimated from reference gene primer amplification, were obtained. Measured with immunoSEQ multiplex PCR; TCRdb has only the in-frame clones, and not every one. That table furnishes V, J and clone size, whereas the DNA furnished D and trimming. The data show about 210,000 clones, 82% seen once. The data derive from a study of blood T cell repertoires in COVID-19. Trimming removed 5 bases from V and 5 bases from J; junction bases left unmatched: 1. This CDR3 comprises 13 residues. CDR1 is LNHDA, CDR2 SQIVND, per germline (reference sequence).

Sequenced sample: peripheral blood. This chain joins TRBV19 and TRBJ1-5; 9 bases align to TRBD1. The source is a woman in her sixties with COVID-19, enrolled during active disease. Here the CDR3 reads CASSGTGHQPQHF. DNA for the CDR3: TGTGCCAGTAGTGGGACAGGGCATCAGCCCCAGCATTTT.